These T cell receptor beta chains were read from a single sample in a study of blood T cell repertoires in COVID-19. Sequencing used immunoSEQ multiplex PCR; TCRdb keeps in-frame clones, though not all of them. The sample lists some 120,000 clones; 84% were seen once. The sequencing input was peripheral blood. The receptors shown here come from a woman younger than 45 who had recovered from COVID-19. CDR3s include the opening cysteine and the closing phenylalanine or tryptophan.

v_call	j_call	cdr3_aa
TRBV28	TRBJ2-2	CASSLMTQGTGELFF
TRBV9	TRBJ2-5	CASSEGAREIETQYF
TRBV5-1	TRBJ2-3	CASSLTGTGGTDTQYF
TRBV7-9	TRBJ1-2	CASSPAGWGAGYTF
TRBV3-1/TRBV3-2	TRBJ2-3	CASSHGDRDTDTQYF
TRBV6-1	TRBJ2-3	CASSVETAGSTDTQYF
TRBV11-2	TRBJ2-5	CASSLIRGRQETQYF
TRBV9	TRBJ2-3	CASSVGGWIGTDTQYF
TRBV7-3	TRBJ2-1	CASSMRTSGGVNEQFF
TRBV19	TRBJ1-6	CASSPYNSPLHF
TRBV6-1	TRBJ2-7	CASSDFASGGTGSHEQYF
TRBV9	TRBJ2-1	CASSGTTTSGNYNEQFF
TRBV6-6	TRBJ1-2	CASSSGQGHYGYTF
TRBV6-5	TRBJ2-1	CASRRDRGHNEQFF
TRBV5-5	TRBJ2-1	CAGGRPGTSEREQFF
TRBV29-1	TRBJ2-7	CSVKRSSYEQYF
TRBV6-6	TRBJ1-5	CASSLTSSNQPQHF
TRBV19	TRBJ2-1	CASGVGLASDEQFF
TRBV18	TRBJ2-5	CASSLQRQETQYF
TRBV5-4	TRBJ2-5	CASSLLTGLAETQYF
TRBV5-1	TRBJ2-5	CASSLEGGETQYF
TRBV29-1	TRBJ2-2	CSGLRQGGTGELFF
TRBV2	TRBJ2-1	CASSEATRGGGEQFF
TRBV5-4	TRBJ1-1	CASSSSSRGDTEAFF
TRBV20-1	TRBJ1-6	CSASHGGEGYNSPLHF
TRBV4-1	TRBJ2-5	CASSLGQGLGLQETQYF
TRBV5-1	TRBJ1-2	CASSTGTASTFGYTF
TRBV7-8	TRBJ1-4	CASSSAGGLNEKLFF
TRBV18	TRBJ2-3	CASSPFRPGTSGRPSTDTQYF
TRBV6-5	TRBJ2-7	CASTRLAGSSYEQYF